This TCR beta chain was captured in a study of Graves' ophthalmopathy and Graves' hyperthyroidism. Points from the study as a whole: Detection in blood was also observed for most expanded thyroid clonotypes above 0.001 frequency.

In the case of this clonotype: The antigen remains undetermined.

For repertoire sequencing, the TCR beta CDR3 regions were amplified from RNA transcripts. First-round RT-PCR employed HTBI primers, with a second-round multiplex PCR after it. TCRdb used MiXCR to reprocess the multiplex PCR reads, holding one entry per CDR3 protein. The table has approximately 210,000 distinct CDR3 sequences, 20% to 25% seen once. The germline CDR1 and CDR2 sequences are SGHAT and FQNNGV. The ends were cut back, 6 bases at V and 2 bases at J, with 13 bases in the middle. The CDR3 extends over 14 amino acids. In donors with ophthalmopathy, activity was moderate-to-severe, with CAS ≥3, NOSPECS ≥4 and duration under 3 months. If patients had other autoimmune diseases, uncontrolled infections, pregnancy or lactation, they were excluded. PBMCs originated in 8.5 to 10 ml of fresh peripheral blood.

The chain recombines TRBV11-2 with TRBJ2-5; perhaps TRBD1 as D (5 bases). The TCR originated in a woman in her fifties or sixties with Graves' ophthalmopathy. The sequenced sample was peripheral blood. The CDR3 DNA reads TGTGCCAGCAGTCCGGACACCCTACAAGAGACCCAGTACTTC. Its translation is CASSPDTLQETQYF. Filled out from reference TRBV11-2 and TRBJ2-5, the complete variable domain reads EAGVAQSPRYKIIEKRQSVAFWCNPISGHATLYWYQQILGQGPKLLIQFQNNGVVDDSQLPKDRFSAERLKGVDSTLKIQPAKLEDSAVYLCASSPDTLQETQYFGPGTRLLVL.